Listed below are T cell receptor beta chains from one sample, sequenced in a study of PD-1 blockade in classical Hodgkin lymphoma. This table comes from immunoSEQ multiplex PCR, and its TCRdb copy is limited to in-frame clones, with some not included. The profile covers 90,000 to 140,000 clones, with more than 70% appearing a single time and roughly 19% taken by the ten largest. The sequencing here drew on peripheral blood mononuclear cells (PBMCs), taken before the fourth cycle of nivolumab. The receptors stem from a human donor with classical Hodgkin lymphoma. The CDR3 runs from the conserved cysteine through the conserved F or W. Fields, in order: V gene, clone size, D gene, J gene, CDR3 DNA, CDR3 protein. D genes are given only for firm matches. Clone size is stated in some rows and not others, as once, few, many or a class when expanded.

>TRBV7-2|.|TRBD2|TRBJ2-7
TGTGCCAGCAGCAATGGACTAGCGGGCCCCCGCGAGCAGTACTTC
CASSNGLAGPREQYF
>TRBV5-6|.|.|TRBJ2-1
TGTGCCAGCAGCTTGCTGACAGCCTACTTCGGCTACAATGAGCAGTTCTTC
CASSLLTAYFGYNEQFF
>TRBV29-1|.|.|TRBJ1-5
TGCAGCGTCGGGCATCAGCCCCAGCATTTT
CSVGHQPQHF
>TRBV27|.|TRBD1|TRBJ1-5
TGTGCCAGCAGTTTATACAGGGGGGAGCGGCCCCAGCATTTT
CASSLYRGERPQHF
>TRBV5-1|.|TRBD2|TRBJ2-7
TGCGCCAGCACCCTCGAGGGGACGGTAGCGGGATACGAGCAGTACTTC
CASTLEGTVAGYEQYF
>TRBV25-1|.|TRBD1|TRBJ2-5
TGTGCCAGCAGTTTCCGACAGGGCCAAGAGACCCAGTACTTC
CASSFRQGQETQYF
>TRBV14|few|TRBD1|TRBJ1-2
TGTGCCAGCAGCCAAGATTGGGACAGGGCCTACTATGGCTACACCTTC
CASSQDWDRAYYGYTF
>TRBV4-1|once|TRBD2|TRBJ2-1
TGCGCCAGCAGCCCCGGGACTAGCCCTTACAATGAGCAGTTCTTC
CASSPGTSPYNEQFF
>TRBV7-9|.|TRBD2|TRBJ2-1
TGTGCCAGCAGCCTACTTGCGGGGCTAGCGGGGCAAAACAATGAGCAGTTCTTC
CASSLLAGLAGQNNEQFF
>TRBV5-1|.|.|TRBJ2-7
TGCGCCAGCAGCTTGGACGGCTACCCCAGGGACGAGCAGTACTTC
CASSLDGYPRDEQYF
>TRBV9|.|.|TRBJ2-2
TGTGCCAGCAGTCCCTCCGGGACGCCCAACACCGGGGAGCTGTTTTTT
CASSPSGTPNTGELFF
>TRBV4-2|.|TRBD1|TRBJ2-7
TGTGCCAGCAGCCTTCGGGACAGTCATTACGAGCAGTACTTC
CASSLRDSHYEQYF
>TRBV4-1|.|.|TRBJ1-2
TGCGCCAGCAGCCAAGATGGGGGGCTAGGCTATGGCTACACCTTC
CASSQDGGLGYGYTF
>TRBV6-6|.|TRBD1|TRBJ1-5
TGTGCCAGCAGTCGGACAGGGGACCAGCCCCAGCATTTT
CASSRTGDQPQHF
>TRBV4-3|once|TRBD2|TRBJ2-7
TGCGCCAGCAGCCAAGAAGGCGGGAGGGCCGGGGAGCAGTACTTC
CASSQEGGRAGEQYF
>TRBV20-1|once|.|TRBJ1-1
TGCAGCCTCAGGGTGGGGGCTTTCTTT
CSLRVGAFF
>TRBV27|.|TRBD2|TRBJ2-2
TGTGCCAGCAGTCGGGTAGCGGGCTCCGGGGAGCTGTTTTTT
CASSRVAGSGELFF
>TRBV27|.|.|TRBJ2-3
TGTGCCAGCAAATTGGCGGGGCTCACAGATACGCAGTATTTT
CASKLAGLTDTQYF
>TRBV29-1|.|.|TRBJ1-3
TGCAGCGTTTCCCGGGGAACCATCTCTGGAAACACCATATATTTT
CSVSRGTISGNTIYF
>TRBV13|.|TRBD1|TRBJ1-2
TGTGCCAGCAGATTACAGGGGTTCTATGGCTACACCTTC
CASRLQGFYGYTF
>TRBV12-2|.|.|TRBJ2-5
TGTGCAAGTCGCTTAGCGCTCTCGGGAGGGCGGGAGACCCAGTACTTC
CASRLALSGGRETQYF
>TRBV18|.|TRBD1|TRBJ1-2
TGTGCCAGCTCACTGGACAGGGATGGCTACACCTTC
CASSLDRDGYTF
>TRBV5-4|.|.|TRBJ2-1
TGTGCCAGCAGCTCGAACCCCCACGGCAATGCCGGGAATGAGCAGTTCTTC
CASSSNPHGNAGNEQFF
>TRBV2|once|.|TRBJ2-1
TGTGCCAGCAGTGCAAAAACAGGGATCAATGAGCAGTTCTTC
CASSAKTGINEQFF
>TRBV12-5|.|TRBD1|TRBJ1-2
TGTGCTAGTGGAGCCGGGACAGCCTCCTATGGCTACACCTTC
CASGAGTASYGYTF
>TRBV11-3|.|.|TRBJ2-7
TGTGCCAGCAGCTTAGCCGGAAACTACGAGCAGTACTTC
CASSLAGNYEQYF
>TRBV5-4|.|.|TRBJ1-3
TGTGCCAGCAGCCCCCCTGATGGAAACACCATATATTTT
CASSPPDGNTIYF
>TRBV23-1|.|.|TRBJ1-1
TGCGCCAGCATTCGACCTGAAGCTTTCTTT
CASIRPEAFF
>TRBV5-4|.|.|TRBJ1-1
TGTGCCAGCAGCTGGGGCCGAGACCCTGAAGCTTTCTTT
CASSWGRDPEAFF
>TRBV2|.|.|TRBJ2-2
TGTGCCAGCAGCCTAAGACACTTCGCGAACACCGGGGAGCTGTTTTTT
CASSLRHFANTGELFF
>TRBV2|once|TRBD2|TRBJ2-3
TGTGCCAGCACTACGGGACTAGCGGGAAAAACTAGCACAGATACGCAGTATTTT
CASTTGLAGKTSTDTQYF
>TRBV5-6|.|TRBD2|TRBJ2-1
TGTGCCAGCAGCGTCGGGACTAGCGGGAGGTATGAGCAGTTCTTC
CASSVGTSGRYEQFF
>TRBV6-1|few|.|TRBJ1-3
TGTGCCAGCAGTGAAGGGACTTTCTCTGGAAACACCATATATTTT
CASSEGTFSGNTIYF
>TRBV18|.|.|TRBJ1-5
TGTGCCAGCTCACGAAGCCAGGGCGACAATCAGCCCCAGCATTTT
CASSRSQGDNQPQHF
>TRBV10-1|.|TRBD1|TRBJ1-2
TGCGCCAGCAGTCAGGACAGGGCTGGCTATGGCTACACCTTC
CASSQDRAGYGYTF
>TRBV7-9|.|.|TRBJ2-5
TGTGCCAGCAGCTTGGACCCGGCCAGGGACTTC
CASSLDPARDF
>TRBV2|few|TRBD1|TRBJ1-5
TGTGCCAGCAGCGAATTCGCACTTGGGACAGACCAGCGGCCCCAGCATTTT
CASSEFALGTDQRPQHF
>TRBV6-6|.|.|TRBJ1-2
TGTGCCAGCAGCACCGCAGGCAGAACTAACTATGGCTACACCTTC
CASSTAGRTNYGYTF
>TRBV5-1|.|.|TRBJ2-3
TGCGCCAGCAGCTTAAAACCCGGGACTGCCCACAGCTCTACGCAGTATTTT
CASSLKPGTAHSSTQYF
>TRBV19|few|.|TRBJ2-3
TGTGCCAGTAGTTCGGGCCGTTCTAGCACAGATACGCAGTATTTT
CASSSGRSSTDTQYF